This T cell receptor beta chain is from a study of blood T cell repertoires in COVID-19. Turning to the study itself: COVID-19 samples collected from the United States, Italy and Spain covered acute and convalescent phases. T cells, B-cell-depleted T cells, or PBMCs supplied cDNA or gDNA.

CDR3 size: 17 residues. The ends lost 7 bases at V and 0 bases at J; junction bases unmatched: 14. Germline values: CDR1 SGHVS, CDR2 FQNEAQ. This clone is a singleton in its sample. As processed by the authors: The authors estimated nucleated cell counts from reference gene primer amplification. The protocol was immunoSEQ multiplex PCR, while the TCRdb copy is restricted to in-frame clones and leaves out a portion. V and J calls and clone size come straight from that table; D and trimming were deduced from the DNA. The repertoire includes roughly 200,000 clones, roughly four fifths of them detected once, and roughly 5% sits in the top ten.

This TCR came from a woman in her 70s with active or convalescent COVID-19. This chain connects TRBV7-8 to TRBJ2-5; TRBD2 agrees at 7 bases. Sequenced: peripheral blood. CDR3 sequence (DNA): TGTGCCAGCACCCAAGGAGGTCTAGCGGACTACCAAGAGACCCAGTACTTC. Protein: CASTQGGLADYQETQYF.